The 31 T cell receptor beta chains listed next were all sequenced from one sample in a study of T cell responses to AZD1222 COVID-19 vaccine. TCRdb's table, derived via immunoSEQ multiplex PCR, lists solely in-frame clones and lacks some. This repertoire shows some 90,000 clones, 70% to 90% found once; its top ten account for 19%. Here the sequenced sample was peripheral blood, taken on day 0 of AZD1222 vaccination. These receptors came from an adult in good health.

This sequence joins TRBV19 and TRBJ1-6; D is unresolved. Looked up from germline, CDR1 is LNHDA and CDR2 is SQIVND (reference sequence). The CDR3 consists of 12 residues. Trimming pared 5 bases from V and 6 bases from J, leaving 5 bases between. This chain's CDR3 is CASSGGNSPLHF. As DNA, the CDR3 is TGTGCCAGTAGTGGAGGTAATTCACCCCTCCACTTT.

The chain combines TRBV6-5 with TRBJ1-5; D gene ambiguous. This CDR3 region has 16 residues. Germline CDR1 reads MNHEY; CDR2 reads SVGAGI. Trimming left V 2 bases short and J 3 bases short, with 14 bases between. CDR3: CASSYQRERDNQPQHF. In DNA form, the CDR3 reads TGTGCCAGCAGTTACCAGCGAGAGAGGGACAATCAGCCCCAGCATTTT.

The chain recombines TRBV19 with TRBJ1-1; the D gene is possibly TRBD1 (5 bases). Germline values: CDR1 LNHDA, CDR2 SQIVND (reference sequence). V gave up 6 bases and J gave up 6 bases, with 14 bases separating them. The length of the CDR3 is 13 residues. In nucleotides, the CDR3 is TGTGCCAGTAGGACTTATGGGGGGTCTGAAGCTTTCTTT. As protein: CASRTYGGSEAFF.

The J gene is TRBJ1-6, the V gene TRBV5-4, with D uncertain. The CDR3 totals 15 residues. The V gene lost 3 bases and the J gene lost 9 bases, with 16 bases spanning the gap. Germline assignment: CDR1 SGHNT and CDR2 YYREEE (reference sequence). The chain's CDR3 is CASSSKGFRGSPLHF. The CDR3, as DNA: TGTGCCAGCAGCTCGAAAGGGTTCCGCGGTTCACCCCTCCACTTT.

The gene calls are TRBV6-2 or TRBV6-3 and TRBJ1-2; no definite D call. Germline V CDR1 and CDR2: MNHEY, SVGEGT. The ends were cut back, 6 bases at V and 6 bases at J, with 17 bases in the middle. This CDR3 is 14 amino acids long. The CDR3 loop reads CASSLSGPSNGYTF. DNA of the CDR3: TGTGCCAGCAGCCTATCCGGGCCCTCCAATGGCTACACCTTC.

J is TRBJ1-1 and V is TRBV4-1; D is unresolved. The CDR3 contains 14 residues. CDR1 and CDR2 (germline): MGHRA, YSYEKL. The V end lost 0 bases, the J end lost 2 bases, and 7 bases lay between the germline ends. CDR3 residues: CASSQERANTEAFF. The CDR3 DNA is TGCGCCAGCAGCCAAGAGCGTGCCAACACTGAAGCTTTCTTT.

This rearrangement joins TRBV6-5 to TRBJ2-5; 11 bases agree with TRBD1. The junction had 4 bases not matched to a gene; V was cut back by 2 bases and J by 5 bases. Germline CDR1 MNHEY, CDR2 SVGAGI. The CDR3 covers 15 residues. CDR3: CASSYPGQGDETQYF. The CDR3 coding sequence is TGTGCCAGCAGTTACCCGGGACAGGGGGATGAGACCCAGTACTTC.

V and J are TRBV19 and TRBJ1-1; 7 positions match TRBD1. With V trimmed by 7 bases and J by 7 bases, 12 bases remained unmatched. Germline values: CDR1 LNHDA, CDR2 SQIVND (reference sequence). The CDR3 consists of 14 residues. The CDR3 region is CASTRDSSGGEAFF. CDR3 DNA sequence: TGTGCCAGTACAAGGGACAGCTCGGGGGGTGAAGCTTTCTTT. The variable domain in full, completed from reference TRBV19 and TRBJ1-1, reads DGGITQSPKYLFRKEGQNVTLSCEQNLNHDAMYWYRQDPGQGLRLIYYSQIVNDFQKGDIAEGYSVSREKKESFPLTVTSAQKNPTAFYLCASTRDSSGGEAFFGQGTRLTVV.

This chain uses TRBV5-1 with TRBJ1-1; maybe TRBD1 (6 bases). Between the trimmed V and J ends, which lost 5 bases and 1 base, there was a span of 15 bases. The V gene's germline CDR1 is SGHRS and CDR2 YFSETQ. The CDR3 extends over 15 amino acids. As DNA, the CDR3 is TGCGCCAGCAGACCTAGGGGGGATCGGAACACTGAAGCTTTCTTT. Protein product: CASRPRGDRNTEAFF.

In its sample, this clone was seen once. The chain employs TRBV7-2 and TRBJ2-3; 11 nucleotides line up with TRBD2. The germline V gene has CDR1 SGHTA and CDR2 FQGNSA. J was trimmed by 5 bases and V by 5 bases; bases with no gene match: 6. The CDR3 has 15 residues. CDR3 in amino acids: CASSLLLAGVDTQYF. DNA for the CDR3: TGTGCCAGCAGCCTTTTACTAGCGGGGGTAGATACGCAGTATTTT.

CDR3 loop: CASSGGAQDSPLHF. CDR3 nucleotide sequence: TGTGCCAGCAGCGGGGGAGCACAGGATTCACCCCTCCACTTT. The chain combines TRBV28 with TRBJ1-6, with D possibly matching TRBD1 (5 bases). This CDR3 has 14 amino acids. Germline CDR1 MDHEN, CDR2 SYDVKM. Trimming left V 6 bases short and J 8 bases short, with 14 bases between.

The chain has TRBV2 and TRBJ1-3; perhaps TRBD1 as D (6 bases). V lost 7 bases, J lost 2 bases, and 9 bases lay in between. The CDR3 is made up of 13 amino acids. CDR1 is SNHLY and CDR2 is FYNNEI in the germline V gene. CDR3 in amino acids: CASIEGAGNTIYF. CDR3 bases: TGTGCCAGCATTGAGGGGGCTGGAAACACCATATATTTT. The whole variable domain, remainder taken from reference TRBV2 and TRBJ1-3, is EPEVTQTPSHQVTQMGQEVILRCVPISNHLYFYWYRQILGQKVEFLVSFYNNEISEKSEIFDDQFSVERPDGSNFTLKIRSTKLEDSAMYFCASIEGAGNTIYFGEGSWLTVV.

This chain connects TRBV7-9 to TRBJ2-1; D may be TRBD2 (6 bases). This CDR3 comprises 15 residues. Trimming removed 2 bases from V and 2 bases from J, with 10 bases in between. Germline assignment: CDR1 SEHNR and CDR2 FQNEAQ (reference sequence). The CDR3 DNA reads TGTGCCAGCAGCTTACGGGGGAGCACCTACAATGAGCAGTTCTTC. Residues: CASSLRGSTYNEQFF.

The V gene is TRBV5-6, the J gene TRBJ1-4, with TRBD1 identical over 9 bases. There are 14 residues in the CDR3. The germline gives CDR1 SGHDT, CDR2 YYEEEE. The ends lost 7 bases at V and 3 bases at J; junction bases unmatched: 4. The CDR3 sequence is CASGWTGANEKLFF. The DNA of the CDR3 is TGTGCCAGCGGTTGGACAGGGGCTAATGAAAAACTGTTTTTT.

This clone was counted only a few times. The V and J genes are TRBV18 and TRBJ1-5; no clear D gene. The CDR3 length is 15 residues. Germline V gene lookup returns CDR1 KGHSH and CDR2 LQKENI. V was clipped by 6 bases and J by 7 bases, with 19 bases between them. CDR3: CASSSQEGVGQPQHF. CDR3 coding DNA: TGTGCCAGCTCCTCGCAGGAAGGAGTTGGGCAGCCCCAGCATTTT.

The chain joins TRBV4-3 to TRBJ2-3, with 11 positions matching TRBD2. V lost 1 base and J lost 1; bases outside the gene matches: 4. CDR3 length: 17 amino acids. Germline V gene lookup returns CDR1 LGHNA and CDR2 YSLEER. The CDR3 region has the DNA TGCGCCAGCAGCCAAGGGGGTAGCGGGAGGGGCACAGATACGCAGTATTTT. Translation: CASSQGGSGRGTDTQYF.

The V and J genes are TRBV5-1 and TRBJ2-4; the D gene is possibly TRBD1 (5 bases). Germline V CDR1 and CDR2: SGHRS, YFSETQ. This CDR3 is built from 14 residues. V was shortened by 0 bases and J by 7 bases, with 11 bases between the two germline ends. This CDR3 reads CASSLEGSGNIQYF. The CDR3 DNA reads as TGCGCCAGCAGCTTGGAAGGGTCAGGGAACATTCAGTACTTC.

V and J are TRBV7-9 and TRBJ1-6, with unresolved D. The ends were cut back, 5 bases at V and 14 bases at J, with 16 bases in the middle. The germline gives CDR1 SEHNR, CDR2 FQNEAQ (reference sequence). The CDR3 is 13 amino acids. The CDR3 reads CASSPQEPRTLHF. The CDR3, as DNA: TGTGCCAGCAGCCCCCAGGAGCCACGCACCCTCCACTTT.

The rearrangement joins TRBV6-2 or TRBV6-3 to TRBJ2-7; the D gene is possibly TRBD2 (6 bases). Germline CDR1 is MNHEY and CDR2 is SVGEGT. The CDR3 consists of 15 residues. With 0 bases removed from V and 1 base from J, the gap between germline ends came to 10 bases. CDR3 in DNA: TGTGCCAGCAGTTACTCACCACTAGCTTCCTACGAGCAGTACTTC. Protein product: CASSYSPLASYEQYF.

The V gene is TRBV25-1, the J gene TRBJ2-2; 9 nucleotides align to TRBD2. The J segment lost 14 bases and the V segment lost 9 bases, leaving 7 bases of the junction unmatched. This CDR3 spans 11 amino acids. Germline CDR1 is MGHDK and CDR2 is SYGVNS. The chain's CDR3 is CASAGGRVLFF. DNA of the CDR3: TGTGCCAGTGCGGGGGGGAGGGTACTGTTTTTT. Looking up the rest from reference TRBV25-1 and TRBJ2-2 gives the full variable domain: EADIYQTPRYLVIGTGKKITLECSQTMGHDKMYWYQQDPGMELHLIHYSYGVNSTEKGDLSSESTVSRIRTEHFPLTLESARPSHTSQYLCASAGGRVLFFGEGSRLTVL.

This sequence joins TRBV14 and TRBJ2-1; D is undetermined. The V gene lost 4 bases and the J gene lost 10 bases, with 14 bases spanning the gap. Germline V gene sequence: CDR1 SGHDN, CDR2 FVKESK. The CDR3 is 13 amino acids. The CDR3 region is CASSRILRGEQFF. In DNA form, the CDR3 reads TGTGCCAGCAGCCGCATCCTGCGTGGAGAGCAGTTCTTC. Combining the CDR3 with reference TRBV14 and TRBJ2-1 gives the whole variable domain EAGVTQFPSHSVIEKGQTVTLRCDPISGHDNLYWYRRVMGKEIKFLLHFVKESKQDESGMPNNRFLAERTGGTYSTLKVQPAELEDSGVYFCASSRILRGEQFFGPGTRLTVL.

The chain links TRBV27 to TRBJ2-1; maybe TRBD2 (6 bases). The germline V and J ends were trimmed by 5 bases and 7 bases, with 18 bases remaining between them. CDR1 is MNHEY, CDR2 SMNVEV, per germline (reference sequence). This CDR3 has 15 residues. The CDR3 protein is CASSPSGGAWNEQFF. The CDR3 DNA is TGTGCCAGCAGTCCGTCTGGCGGGGCCTGGAATGAGCAGTTCTTC.

The CDR3 is CASSSRSSGNTEAFF. The CDR3 DNA follows: TGTGCCAGCAGCTCAAGGTCTTCGGGAAACACTGAAGCTTTCTTT. The V gene is TRBV7-8, the J gene TRBJ1-1; no definite D call. CDR1 is SGHVS, CDR2 FQNEAQ, per germline. The CDR3 consists of 15 residues. V was clipped by 4 bases and J by 2 bases, with 14 bases between them.

DNA for the CDR3: TGTGCCAGCAGCCAGGGACAGCGGGAGTCCAATGAGCAGTTCTTC. It yields the protein CASSQGQRESNEQFF. The genes are TRBV5-4 and TRBJ2-1, with a weak D call TRBD2 (8 bases). V dropped 4 bases and J dropped 6 bases, with 17 bases sitting between them. Germline CDR1 and CDR2: SGHNT and YYREEE (reference sequence). This CDR3 is 15 amino acids long.

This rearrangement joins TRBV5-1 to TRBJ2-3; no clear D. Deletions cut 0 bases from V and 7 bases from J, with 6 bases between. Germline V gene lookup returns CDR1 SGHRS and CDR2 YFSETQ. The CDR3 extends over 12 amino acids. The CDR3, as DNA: TGCGCCAGCAGCTTGGACTTCAATACGCAGTATTTT. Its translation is CASSLDFNTQYF.

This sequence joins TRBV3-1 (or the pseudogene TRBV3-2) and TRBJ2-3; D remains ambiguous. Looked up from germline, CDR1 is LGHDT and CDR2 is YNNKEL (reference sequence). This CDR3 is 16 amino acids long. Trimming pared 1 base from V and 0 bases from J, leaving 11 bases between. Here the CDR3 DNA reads TGTGCCAGCAGCCAAGGACGGAAGTCTAGCACAGATACGCAGTATTTT. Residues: CASSQGRKSSTDTQYF.

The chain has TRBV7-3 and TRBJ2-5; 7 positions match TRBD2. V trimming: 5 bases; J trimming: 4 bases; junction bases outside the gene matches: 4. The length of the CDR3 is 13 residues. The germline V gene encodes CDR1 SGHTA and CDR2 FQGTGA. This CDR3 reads CASSTREGETQYF. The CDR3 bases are TGTGCCAGCAGCACCAGGGAGGGAGAGACCCAGTACTTC.

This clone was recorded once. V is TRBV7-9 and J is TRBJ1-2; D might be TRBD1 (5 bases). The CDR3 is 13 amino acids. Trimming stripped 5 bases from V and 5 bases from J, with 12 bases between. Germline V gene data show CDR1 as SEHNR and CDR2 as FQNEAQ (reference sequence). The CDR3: CASSATRGYGYTF. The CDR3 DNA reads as TGTGCCAGCAGCGCAACCCGGGGGTATGGCTACACCTTC. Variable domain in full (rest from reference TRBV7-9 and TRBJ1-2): DTGVSQNPRHKITKRGQNVTFRCDPISEHNRLYWYRQTLGQGPEFLTYFQNEAQLEKSRLLSDRFSAERPKGSFSTLEIQRTEQGDSAMYLCASSATRGYGYTFGSGTRLTVV.

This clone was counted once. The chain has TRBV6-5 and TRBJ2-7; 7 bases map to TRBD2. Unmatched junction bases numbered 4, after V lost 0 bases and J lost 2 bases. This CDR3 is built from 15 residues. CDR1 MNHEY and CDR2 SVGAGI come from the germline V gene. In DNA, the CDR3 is TGTGCCAGCAGTTACTCGGGGGGGACTACCTACGAGCAGTACTTC. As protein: CASSYSGGTTYEQYF.

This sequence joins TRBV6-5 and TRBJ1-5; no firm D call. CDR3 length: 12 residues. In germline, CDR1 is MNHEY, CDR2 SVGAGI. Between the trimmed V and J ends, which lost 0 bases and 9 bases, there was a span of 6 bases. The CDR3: CASSYSRGPQHF. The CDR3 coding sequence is TGTGCCAGCAGTTACTCTCGTGGGCCCCAGCATTTT.

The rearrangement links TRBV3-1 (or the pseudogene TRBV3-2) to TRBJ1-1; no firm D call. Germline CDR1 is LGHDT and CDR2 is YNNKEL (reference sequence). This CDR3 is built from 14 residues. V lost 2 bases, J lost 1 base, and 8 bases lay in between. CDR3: CASSQIAGNTEAFF. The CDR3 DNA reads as TGTGCCAGCAGCCAAATAGCGGGGAACACTGAAGCTTTCTTT.